This TCR beta chain came from a study of blood T cells in healthy people across ages. A second 7 to 11 cycle PCR used barcoded and J-beta primers. TCRdb re-analysed the 5' RACE reads in MiXCR, keeping a single row per CDR3 protein. The sample consists of hundreds of thousands of distinct CDR3 sequences, around 46% of them appearing once. V gave up 2 bases and J gave up 0 bases, with 5 bases separating them. Per germline, CDR1 SNHLY and CDR2 FYNNEI. The CDR3 loop spans 13 amino acids. The chain joins TRBV2 to TRBJ2-7; D is undetermined. The material sequenced was blood. The TCR sequence derives from a man aged 30 to 45 in good health. In DNA, the CDR3 is TGTGCCAGCAGTGAAATAGACTCCTACGAGCAGTACTTC. Its translation is CASSEIDSYEQYF.